Included here is one TCR beta chain sequence, with context. An end of the junction does not agree with germline; a read error may underlie this. The CDR3 runs to 14 residues. The V gene's germline CDR1 is MNHEY and CDR2 SVGAGI. Original processing methods: Reference gene primer amplification gave nucleated cell count estimates. Profiling relied on immunoSEQ multiplex PCR, and the TCRdb table lists in-frame clones only, not all of them. V, J and clone size are taken as reported in that table, and D and trimming were inferred from the DNA itself. Of about 76,000 clones in the sample, more than 80% were seen once. The data stem from a study of blood T cell repertoires in COVID-19. Turning to the study itself: Specimens from acute and convalescent COVID-19 originated in the United States, Italy and Spain. PBMCs, B-cell-depleted T cells, or T cells provided the cDNA or gDNA that made up the material.

The chain has TRBV6-5 and TRBJ2-1; a weak D match, TRBD2 (5 bases). Source material: peripheral blood. The origin of this receptor is a woman in her fifties or sixties with acute or convalescent COVID-19. In DNA, the CDR3 is TGTGCCTGCAGACCCGACTTGGGAGCAAATGAGCAGTTCTTC. Translated: CACRPDLGANEQFF.